This T cell receptor beta chain comes out of a study of blood T cell repertoires in COVID-19. About the research overall: Collection of acute and convalescent COVID-19 samples took place in the United States, Italy and Spain. From T cells, B-cell-depleted T cells, or PBMCs came the material, which was cDNA or gDNA.

Germline loops: CDR1 SGHTA, CDR2 FQGNSA. The CDR3 is 14 residues long. The V segment lost 3 bases and the J segment 0 bases; nucleotides outside the gene matches: 1. The authors' processing: Reference gene primer amplification gave nucleated cell count estimates. The repertoire was sequenced with immunoSEQ multiplex PCR; TCRdb's copy has only in-frame clones and lacks some. V and J calls and clone size follow that table, whereas D and trimming were derived from the DNA. The sample has roughly 230,000 clones; approximately 81% are singletons. Participants' reported clinical history set cohort assignment.

The V call is TRBV7-2, the J call TRBJ1-2, with 7 nucleotides matching TRBD1. The receptor's source is a woman between 45 and 60 years old who had been exposed to COVID-19. The sample consisted of PBMCs or T cells enriched from blood (not recorded which). The CDR3 loop reads CASSFGQANYGYTF. CDR3 DNA sequence: TGTGCCAGCAGCTTTGGACAGGCTAACTATGGCTACACCTTC.